The 4 T cell receptor beta chains listed next were all sequenced from one sample in a study of cytomegalovirus exposure and HLA in healthy donors. The PCR employed 60 Vbeta primers together with 13 Jbeta primers. Libraries were prepared by immunoSEQ multiplex PCR; TCRdb keeps only in-frame clonotypes and omits some of them. The table includes roughly 180,000 clones, around 80% detected once. The specimen was PBMCs. Receptors originate from a woman between 45 and 65 years old in good health and CMV-seropositive.

The chain combines TRBV28 with TRBJ2-7; 7 nucleotides align to TRBD1. J lost 5 bases, V lost 8 bases, and 15 bases had no gene match. The CDR3 totals 15 residues. Germline lookup yields CDR1 MDHEN and CDR2 SYDVKM. CDR3: CASSPVWTGNHEQYF. The CDR3 DNA follows: TGTGCCAGCTCCCCTGTTTGGACAGGTAACCACGAGCAGTACTTC.

The J gene is TRBJ2-7, the V gene TRBV5-4; D not resolved. The CDR3 extends over 13 amino acids. Germline values: CDR1 SGHNT, CDR2 YYREEE (reference sequence). V was shortened by 6 bases and J by 5 bases, with 15 bases between the two germline ends. CDR3 in amino acids: CASTPFAGDEQYF. Here the CDR3 DNA reads TGTGCCAGCACCCCGTTTGCAGGCGACGAGCAGTACTTC.

The chain employs TRBV28 and TRBJ2-6; TRBD2 is a possible D gene (5 bases). Trimming took 9 bases from V and 0 from J, leaving 24 bases between them. Germline loops: CDR1 MDHEN, CDR2 SYDVKM. This CDR3 has 19 amino acids. This CDR3 reads CASRALLGEYGSGANVLTF. The DNA for the CDR3 is TGTGCCAGTCGGGCCCTCCTCGGGGAGTACGGCTCTGGGGCCAACGTCCTGACTTTC.

The chain is built from TRBV7-8 and TRBJ1-5; D perhaps matches TRBD1 (5 bases). Germline V gene sequence: CDR1 SGHVS, CDR2 FQNEAQ. V was trimmed by 1 base and J by 3 bases, leaving 10 bases between them. The CDR3 covers 15 residues. CDR3 protein: CASSLDGQPNQPQHF. Written as DNA, the CDR3 is TGTGCCAGCAGCTTAGATGGACAACCCAATCAGCCCCAGCATTTT.